The present T cell receptor beta chain was sequenced within a study of shared clonotypes between healthy human individuals. Profiled with immunoSEQ multiplex PCR; TCRdb holds only in-frame clones, not every one. The data contain around 2.5 million clones, 93% of them singletons. Trimming took off 1 base at V and 7 bases at J, with 11 bases between the two ends. From germline, CDR1 is ENHRY and CDR2 SYGVKD. The CDR3 runs to 14 residues. The clonotype originates from a young man in good health. Some clones in this sample may be carry-over from other donors' samples. The source material was naive CD4+ T cells from PBMCs. The subset is: CD45RA+ positively selected. This chain connects TRBV10-3 to TRBJ1-5; the D gene is possibly TRBD1 (5 bases). The CDR3 loop reads CAISELGVGQPQHF. The CDR3 nucleotides read TGTGCCATCAGTGAGTTAGGGGTAGGGCAGCCCCAGCATTTT.